A single sample is the source of the 13 T cell receptor beta chains below, sequenced in a study of blood T cell repertoires in COVID-19. Clones were read by immunoSEQ multiplex PCR, and TCRdb kept only the in-frame ones, dropping some. There are roughly 330,000 clones in the sample; approximately 90% occur only once, and around 9.3% lies in the top ten. The specimen sequenced was PBMCs or T cells enriched from blood (not recorded which). The receptors shown here come from a young woman who had recovered from COVID-19.

The chain uses TRBV11-2 and TRBJ2-3, with a weak D call TRBD2 (7 bases). This CDR3 is 17 amino acids long. Germline loops: CDR1 SGHAT, CDR2 FQNNGV. V was cut by 5 bases and J by 3 bases, with 21 bases left in between. CDR3 sequence reads: CASSHGGLRRATDTQYF. CDR3 nucleotide sequence: TGTGCCAGCAGCCACGGGGGGCTTAGACGTGCGACAGATACGCAGTATTTT. Filled out from reference TRBV11-2 and TRBJ2-3, the complete variable domain reads EAGVAQSPRYKIIEKRQSVAFWCNPISGHATLYWYQQILGQGPKLLIQFQNNGVVDDSQLPKDRFSAERLKGVDSTLKIQPAKLEDSAVYLCASSHGGLRRATDTQYFGPGTRLTVL.

The rearrangement links TRBV5-1 to TRBJ1-1; perhaps TRBD1 as D (5 bases). This CDR3 has 15 residues. The germline V gene encodes CDR1 SGHRS and CDR2 YFSETQ. With 5 bases removed from V and 5 bases from J, the gap between germline ends came to 19 bases. The CDR3 loop reads CASRFRAGDRTEAFF. CDR3 sequence (DNA): TGCGCCAGCAGGTTTCGTGCGGGGGATAGGACTGAAGCTTTCTTT.

The chain uses TRBV12-3 or TRBV12-4 and TRBJ1-5, with D perhaps matching TRBD1 (5 bases). V lost 5 bases, J lost 6 bases, and 11 bases lay in between. CDR3 length: 13 residues. The CDR3 DNA reads as TGTGCCAGCAGTCCCAGGGAGGGTCAGCCCCAGCATTTT. Protein sequence: CASSPREGQPQHF.

This chain links TRBV5-1 with TRBJ1-1; tentative D call: TRBD1 (5 bases). Germline CDR1 is SGHRS and CDR2 is YFSETQ. The CDR3 is 14 amino acids. Trimming took 5 bases from V and 5 from J, leaving 16 bases between them. For the CDR3, the DNA is TGCGCCAGCAGGACCCGGGGGGGAGAGACTGAAGCTTTCTTT. Protein product: CASRTRGGETEAFF.

This clone has only one observation. The chain carries TRBV27 and TRBJ2-1; possible D gene TRBD1, 6 bases. Germline CDR1 reads MNHEY; CDR2 reads SMNVEV (reference sequence). V was clipped by 4 bases and J by 7 bases, with 17 bases between them. The CDR3 runs 15 residues. The CDR3 is CASSWGRGMRNEQFF. DNA for the CDR3: TGTGCCAGCAGTTGGGGCAGGGGTATGAGGAATGAGCAGTTCTTC.

The CDR3 DNA reads as TGTGCCAGCAGTTTATCTCCGCAGGGGCTGAACTATGGCTACACCTTC. Its protein is CASSLSPQGLNYGYTF. J is TRBJ1-2 and V is TRBV27, with a tentative D call TRBD1 (6 bases). Germline V gene lookup returns CDR1 MNHEY and CDR2 SMNVEV (reference sequence). V dropped 0 bases and J dropped 2 bases, with 13 bases sitting between them. This CDR3 contains 16 residues.

The chain carries TRBV7-6 and TRBJ2-7; D may be TRBD1 (6 bases). The CDR3 is 15 residues long. Per germline, CDR1 SGHVS and CDR2 FNYEAQ. V shed 4 bases and J shed 0 bases, with 13 bases lying between them. CDR3 region: CASSSGTLSSYEQYF. Here the CDR3 DNA reads TGTGCCAGCAGCTCCGGGACACTAAGCTCCTACGAGCAGTACTTC.

CDR3 sequence: CASSIVGLNEKLFF. CDR3 sequence (DNA): TGTGCCAGTAGTATAGTTGGGCTTAATGAAAAACTGTTTTTT. This sequence joins TRBV19 and TRBJ1-4; D is uncertain. Germline V gene data show CDR1 as LNHDA and CDR2 as SQIVND (reference sequence). Trimming stripped 1 base from V and 4 bases from J, with 7 bases between. The CDR3 runs to 14 residues. Complete variable domain (other parts from reference TRBV19 and TRBJ1-4): DGGITQSPKYLFRKEGQNVTLSCEQNLNHDAMYWYRQDPGQGLRLIYYSQIVNDFQKGDIAEGYSVSREKKESFPLTVTSAQKNPTAFYLCASSIVGLNEKLFFGSGTQLSVL.

The rearrangement joins TRBV12-5 to TRBJ2-1, with D possibly being TRBD2 (6 bases). CDR3 length equals 17 residues. CDR1 and CDR2 from the germline V gene are LGHNT and FRNRAP. The germline V and J ends were trimmed by 3 bases and 5 bases, with 20 bases remaining between them. Written as DNA, the CDR3 is TGTGCTAGTGGTTTCCTCCCGGGGGTCGGACACGACAATGAGCAGTTCTTC. Translating gives CASGFLPGVGHDNEQFF. Together with reference TRBV12-5 and TRBJ2-1, the CDR3 gives the full variable domain: DARVTQTPRHKVTEMGQEVTMRCQPILGHNTVFWYRQTMMQGLELLAYFRNRAPLDDSGMPKDRFSAEMPDATLATLKIQPSEPRDSAVYFCASGFLPGVGHDNEQFFGPGTRLTVL.

The chain carries TRBV18 and TRBJ2-1; TRBD2 matches at 7 bases. The CDR3 is 15 amino acids. Trimming at V came to 3 bases and at J to 11 bases, leaving 13 bases not matched to a gene. Germline CDR1 reads KGHSH; CDR2 reads LQKENI. The CDR3 loop is CASSPSMAGVDQQFF. The CDR3 nucleotides read TGTGCCAGCTCACCGTCAATGGCGGGAGTCGACCAGCAGTTCTTC.

V is TRBV9 and J is TRBJ1-2; the D gene is possibly TRBD1 (6 bases). The CDR3 length is 13 residues. The germline gives CDR1 SGDLS, CDR2 YYNGEE. Trimming stripped 0 bases from V and 6 bases from J, with 9 bases between. The CDR3 here is CASSVAGQHGYTF. Here the CDR3 DNA reads TGTGCCAGCAGCGTAGCCGGACAGCATGGCTACACCTTC. Full variable domain (rest looked up from reference TRBV9 and TRBJ1-2): DSGVTQTPKHLITATGQRVTLRCSPRSGDLSVYWYQQSLDQGLQFLIQYYNGEERAKGNILERFSAQQFPDLHSELNLSSLELGDSALYFCASSVAGQHGYTFGSGTRLTVV.

V is TRBV5-1 and J is TRBJ2-1, with TRBD1 matching 7 bases. Germline V gives CDR1 SGHRS, CDR2 YFSETQ. This CDR3 contains 16 residues. V lost 1 base to trimming and J lost 0 bases; unmatched junction nucleotides: 4. The CDR3 DNA follows: TGCGCCAGCAGCTTGTTGGGGACAGTCTCCTACAATGAGCAGTTCTTC. Encoded protein: CASSLLGTVSYNEQFF.

This rearrangement joins TRBV28 to TRBJ1-2; D is possibly TRBD1 (6 bases). V gave up 3 bases and J gave up 4 bases, with 9 bases separating them. Germline CDR1 is MDHEN and CDR2 is SYDVKM. This CDR3 spans 13 amino acids. CDR3 DNA sequence: TGTGCCAGCAGTTTGGACAGCCTCTATGGCTACACCTTC. Amino acid sequence: CASSLDSLYGYTF.